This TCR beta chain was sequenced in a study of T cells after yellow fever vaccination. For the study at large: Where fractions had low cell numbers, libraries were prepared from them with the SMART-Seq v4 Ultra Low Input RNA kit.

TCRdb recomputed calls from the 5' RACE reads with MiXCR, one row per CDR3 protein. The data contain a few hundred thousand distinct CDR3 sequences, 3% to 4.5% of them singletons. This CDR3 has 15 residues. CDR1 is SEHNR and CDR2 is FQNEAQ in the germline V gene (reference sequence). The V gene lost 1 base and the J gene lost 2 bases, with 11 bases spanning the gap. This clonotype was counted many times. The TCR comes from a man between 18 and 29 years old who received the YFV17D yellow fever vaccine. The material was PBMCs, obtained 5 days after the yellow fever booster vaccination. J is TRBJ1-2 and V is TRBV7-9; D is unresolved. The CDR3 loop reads CASSLGGNTNYGYTF. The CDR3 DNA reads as TGTGCCAGCAGCTTAGGTGGTAACACCAACTATGGCTACACCTTC.